A single sample gave rise to the 7 T cell receptor beta chains below, sequenced in a study of molecular identifiers for immune sequencing clone quantification. TCRdb redid the calling of the PCR reads with MiXCR, one entry per CDR3 protein. The sample includes approximately 500,000 distinct CDR3 sequences, 25% seen only once; the top ten take just over 0.75%. The sequencing input was naive CD8+ T cells from blood, with Jurkat cell RNA spiked in. The subset denotes: FACS-sorted CD8+CD4-CCR7+CD45RA+ naive T cells. The receptors were gathered from a human donor in good health. Some libraries in this study had Jurkat cell RNA spiked in.

This sequence joins TRBV7-6 and TRBJ1-3; D gene unclear. CDR1 and CDR2 (germline): SGHVS, FNYEAQ. With 5 bases removed from V and 4 bases from J, the gap between germline ends came to 12 bases. The CDR3 is made up of 14 amino acids. For the CDR3, the DNA is TGTGCCAGCAGCCTTGAAGGGTTCGGAAACACCATATATTTT. Translating gives CASSLEGFGNTIYF.

This clonotype was seen a handful of times. The genes are TRBV5-8 and TRBJ2-2; the D gene could be TRBD1 or TRBD2 (5 bases each). The CDR3 has 15 residues. Germline CDR1 reads SGHTS; CDR2 reads YDEGEE. V dropped 2 bases and J dropped 6 bases, with 14 bases sitting between them. Here the CDR3 reads CASSFLAGSPGELFF. For the CDR3, the DNA is TGTGCCAGCAGCTTCCTAGCAGGGTCCCCCGGGGAGCTGTTTTTT.

This clonotype was counted only a few times. The genes are TRBV2 and TRBJ2-1, with TRBD1 matching 7 bases. J lost 4 bases, V lost 6 bases, and 15 bases had no gene match. The CDR3 extends over 17 amino acids. From germline, CDR1 is SNHLY and CDR2 FYNNEI. CDR3 nucleotide sequence: TGTGCCAGCAGGGGTCCCGGGACAGCACACCAATACAATGAGCAGTTCTTC. Translated, it gives CASRGPGTAHQYNEQFF.

This clonotype has ten or more counts. V is TRBV19 and J is TRBJ2-3, with 9 bases lining up with TRBD1. V dropped 6 bases and J dropped 5; count of bases not matched to a gene: 3. Germline values: CDR1 LNHDA, CDR2 SQIVND (reference sequence). The length of the CDR3 is 13 residues. The chain's CDR3 is CASRRTGEDTQYF. CDR3 DNA sequence: TGTGCCAGTAGAAGGACAGGGGAAGATACGCAGTATTTT.

This clonotype came up many times. CDR3 amino acids: CASSQPHNLAGVREDTQYF. CDR3 DNA: TGCGCCAGCAGTCAACCCCACAATCTAGCGGGAGTTCGGGAAGATACGCAGTATTTT. V and J are TRBV23-1 and TRBJ2-3, with 10 bases that match TRBD2. TRBV23-1 falls under the ORF class, with uncertain function. V lost 2 bases, J lost 5 bases, and 16 bases stayed unmatched. The CDR3 loop spans 19 amino acids.

The table lists this clonotype with many counts. This sequence joins TRBV7-2 and TRBJ2-3, with TRBD2 matching over 8 bases. This CDR3 is built from 16 residues. The V gene end was trimmed by 5 bases and the J gene end by 4 bases; junction bases not matched to a gene: 11. Germline CDR1 is SGHTA and CDR2 is FQGNSA. The CDR3 bases are TGTGCCAGCAGCGAGCTTAGAGCGGGAGACGCAGATACGCAGTATTTT. The encoded protein is CASSELRAGDADTQYF. The variable domain in full, completed from reference TRBV7-2 and TRBJ2-3, reads GAGVSQSPSNKVTEKGKDVELRCDPISGHTALYWYRQSLGQGLEFLIYFQGNSAPDKSGLPSDRFSAERTGGSVSTLTIQRTQQEDSAVYLCASSELRAGDADTQYFGPGTRLTVL.

With respect to this clonotype: A read error is possible here, since a much larger clone lies one base away. The CDR3 end shows no conserved phenylalanine or tryptophan, and so a read error is likely. The rearrangement joins TRBV6-2 or TRBV6-3 to TRBJ2-7; 7 bases line up with TRBD1. Germline CDR1 MNHEY, CDR2 SVGEGT. Germline trimming cut 2 bases from V and 6 bases from J; bases unmatched to any gene: 7. The CDR3 is 14 residues long. Here the CDR3 DNA reads TGTGCCAGCAGTTACACGACAGGGATCGGCGAGCAGTACTCC. Translation: CASSYTTGIGEQYS.